This is a list of T cell receptor beta chains from one sample in a study of T cells in Graves' hyperthyroidism and ophthalmopathy. TCRdb re-called the multiplex PCR reads with MiXCR, one entry per CDR3 protein. The sample consists of 600,000 to 650,000 distinct CDR3 sequences, under 20% of them appearing once. Sequencing was carried out using blood. The receptors here all came from a young woman with Graves' hyperthyroidism. The CDR3 runs from the conserved cysteine through the conserved F or W. The order of the fields is V gene, D gene, clone size, J gene, CDR3 DNA, CDR3 protein. The D gene is left open where the match is weak. The size field is filled for only some rows; it gives once, few, many or a size class.

TRBV2	TRBD1	many	TRBJ2-7	TGTGCCAGCAGTGATCCCCCGGGACAGATGGTCTACGAGCAGTACTTC	CASSDPPGQMVYEQYF
TRBV28	TRBD1	.	TRBJ1-2	TGTGCCAGCAGTGGCCCGACAGGGGTTGGTGGCTACACCTTC	CASSGPTGVGGYTF
TRBV3-1	TRBD1	.	TRBJ2-3	TGTGCCAGCAGCGCCCGGGACAGGGGCACAGATACGCAGTATTTT	CASSARDRGTDTQYF
TRBV6-2/TRBV6-3	.	many	TRBJ2-1	TGTGCCAGCAGTTACCTGGCGGACGTTACCTACAATGAGCAGTTCTTC	CASSYLADVTYNEQFF
TRBV7-8	TRBD1	many	TRBJ2-2	TGTGCCAGCAGCTTAAACAGGGGGCGCACCGGGGAGCTGTTTTTT	CASSLNRGRTGELFF
TRBV7-3	TRBD1	.	TRBJ1-6	TGTGCCAGCAGCGCGGGACAGCTTAATTCACCCCTCCACTTT	CASSAGQLNSPLHF
TRBV12-3/TRBV12-4	.	many	TRBJ1-5	TGTGCCAGCAGCAGGGACAACGGGCAGCCCCAGCATTTT	CASSRDNGQPQHF
TRBV5-1	.	few	TRBJ1-3	TGCGCCAGCAGCTGGGGGACAGGAAACACCATATATTTT	CASSWGTGNTIYF
TRBV2	.	many	TRBJ1-5	TGTGCCAGCAGTGTTTCAGGACGCAGCAATCAGCCCCAGCATTTT	CASSVSGRSNQPQHF
TRBV5-1	.	many	TRBJ2-1	TGCGCCAGCAGCGCTTGGCCCCGGAGCTCCTACAATGAGCAGTTCTTC	CASSAWPRSSYNEQFF
TRBV5-6	.	.	TRBJ2-3	TGTGCCAGCAGCAGTGACAGCACAGATACGCAGTATTTT	CASSSDSTDTQYF
TRBV2	TRBD1	.	TRBJ1-1	TGTGCCAGCACCGAAGCCCGGACAGGGGGCTTTGTGACTGAAGCTTTCTTT	CASTEARTGGFVTEAFF
TRBV10-1	.	many	TRBJ2-7	TGCGCCAGCAGTGAGTCGGCGGATTCCTACGAGCAGTACTTC	CASSESADSYEQYF
TRBV28	.	many	TRBJ2-7	TGTGCCAGCAGTTTAGCGGACCTCTCCTACGAGCAGTACTTC	CASSLADLSYEQYF
TRBV28	.	few	TRBJ1-2	TGTGCCAGCGTACTCGGAGGGGCTAACTATGGCTACACCTTC	CASVLGGANYGYTF
TRBV19	TRBD1	.	TRBJ2-1	TGTGCCAGTAGTACCCGGGACAGGAAGACTACCGAGCAGTTCTTC	CASSTRDRKTTEQFF
TRBV28	.	few	TRBJ1-2	TGTGCCACTAGAAAGCTCTATGGCTACACCTTC	CATRKLYGYTF
TRBV20-1	.	few	TRBJ2-7	TGCAGTGCTAGGAGGGGGTTCGATGGCGAGCAGTACTTC	CSARRGFDGEQYF
TRBV7-3	.	few	TRBJ1-5	TGTGCCAGCAGCTCCCTGGGGGGAAGCAATCAGCCCCAGCATTTT	CASSSLGGSNQPQHF
TRBV4-1	.	.	TRBJ1-2	TGCGCCAGCAGCCAACTCGGGGCGGTAGGCTATGGCTACACCTTC	CASSQLGAVGYGYTF
TRBV10-3	.	.	TRBJ2-2	TGTGCCATCAGTGAGCCATCGCGAGGGGGGAACACCGGGGAGCTGTTTTTT	CAISEPSRGGNTGELFF
TRBV6-5	TRBD2	many	TRBJ2-3	TGTGCCAGCAGTTACTCAGGGAGGGGCCCCACAGATACGCAGTATTTT	CASSYSGRGPTDTQYF
TRBV27	.	many	TRBJ2-5	TGTGCCAGCAGTGCCCACAGGTTTGGGGAGACCCAGTACTTC	CASSAHRFGETQYF
TRBV3-1	TRBD2	many	TRBJ2-1	TGTGCCAGCAGCCTGATGGGACTAGCGGGCGGTGAGCAGTTCTTC	CASSLMGLAGGEQFF
TRBV30	.	many	TRBJ2-3	TGTGCCTGGAGTTTAGGACCACTGGATACGCAGTATTTT	CAWSLGPLDTQYF
TRBV24-1	TRBD2	.	TRBJ2-3	TGTGCCACCAGTGATCCGCAGGGCCCCACTATTAGCGGGAGCGGCACAGATACGCAGTATTTT	CATSDPQGPTISGSGTDTQYF
TRBV12-3/TRBV12-4	.	.	TRBJ1-3	TGTGCCAGCAGTCATCCGCTTAGCACCGTATATTTT	CASSHPLSTVYF
TRBV9	TRBD2	few	TRBJ2-1	TGTGCCAGCAGCCTAAAGCCCGGGACTAGGGGGTTCTTC	CASSLKPGTRGFF
TRBV5-1	TRBD1	few	TRBJ2-7	TGCGCCAGCAGCTTGGACTCCGGGACAGGGTCGGGTGAGCAGTACTTC	CASSLDSGTGSGEQYF
TRBV20-1	.	many	TRBJ1-1	TGCAGTGCTAGAGATCCGGGACACCACACTGAAGCTTTCTTT	CSARDPGHHTEAFF
TRBV28	.	.	TRBJ1-4	TGTGCCAGCAGCCGAGCCGCGGTGACTAATGAAAAACTGTTTTTT	CASSRAAVTNEKLFF
TRBV15	.	.	TRBJ2-1	TGTGCCACCGGGAGAGGGAACGAGCAGTTCTTC	CATGRGNEQFF
TRBV10-3	.	many	TRBJ2-1	TGTGCCATCAGTGAGGGACAGTACTACAATGAGCAGTTCTTC	CAISEGQYYNEQFF
TRBV28	.	few	TRBJ2-7	TGTGCCAGCAGTTTAATCGGGGACTACGAGCAGTACTTC	CASSLIGDYEQYF
TRBV10-3	.	many	TRBJ2-1	TGTGCCATCAGTGAGCGTAGATCCCATGAGCAGTTCTTC	CAISERRSHEQFF
TRBV12-3/TRBV12-4	.	many	TRBJ1-5	TGTGCCAGCAGTCCAAATCCCACAGGGAGCAATCAGCCCCAGCATTTT	CASSPNPTGSNQPQHF
TRBV4-2	TRBD2	many	TRBJ2-1	TGTGCCAGCACCTTACTAGCGGGAGAAGGATATGAGCAGTTCTTC	CASTLLAGEGYEQFF